What follows are 21 T cell receptor beta chains derived from one specimen sequenced in a study of beta chain features in type 1 diabetes (dated by TCRdb to between 2017 and 2018). What the authors observed across the whole study: Type 1 diabetes patients showed a moderate but significant shortening of TCRB CDR3 length in all four CD4+ subsets.

Their cognate antigens are unknown. The library was produced with the immunoSEQ multiplex PCR assay. All of the isolated RNA was reverse transcribed with the High Capacity cDNA Reverse Transcription Kit, so expressed TCRB transcripts were sequenced. TCRdb took this table from immuneACCESS and kept in-frame rearrangements with V and J called. Such tables lack part of the clones; where checked against another copy, unresolved V genes explain under half of the gap, and the rest is unexplained. Within this sample are under 300,000 clones, with roughly a tenth of them counted one time only. Clones ranked in the top ten supply roughly 0.017% of the sample. The source material was naive CD4+ T cells from blood. The cell subset or site label here, explained by the study, means: true naive CD4+ T cells. These receptor sequences come from a man aged 30 to 39 with type 1 diabetes.

This clone was counted between two and nine times. The chain has TRBV5-4 and TRBJ2-5, with 7 bases fitting TRBD2. Germline V gene lookup returns CDR1 SGHNT and CDR2 YYREEE (reference sequence). The junction had 5 bases not matched to a gene; V was cut back by 1 base and J by 2 bases. The CDR3 sequence is 15 residues long. The CDR3 sequence is CASSLRPSGQETQYF. Written as DNA, the CDR3 is TGTGCCAGCAGCTTGCGACCTAGCGGACAAGAGACCCAGTACTTC.

This chain joins TRBV19 and TRBJ1-5, with a weak D call TRBD1 (5 bases). The V gene's germline CDR1 is LNHDA and CDR2 SQIVND (reference sequence). Trimming shortened V by 5 bases and J by 9 bases, and 14 bases separated the two germline ends. This CDR3 region has 13 residues. DNA for the CDR3: TGTGCCAGTAGTGGCACGGGGGATCGGCCCCAGCATTTT. It specifies CASSGTGDRPQHF.

The chain uses TRBV4-1 and TRBJ1-2; no clear D. Trimming cost V 3 bases and J 3 bases, with 11 bases left between them. Germline values: CDR1 MGHRA, CDR2 YSYEKL. The CDR3 spans 14 residues. CDR3 amino acids: CASSHPREDYGYTF. The CDR3 DNA follows: TGCGCCAGCAGCCACCCTAGGGAGGACTATGGCTACACCTTC.

The J gene is TRBJ2-7, the V gene TRBV25-1; 10 nucleotides align to TRBD1. Germline assignment: CDR1 MGHDK and CDR2 SYGVNS. J was trimmed by 5 bases and V by 1 base; bases with no gene match: 5. The CDR3 length is 15 residues. The CDR3 protein is CASSESRTGGHEQYF. CDR3 nucleotide sequence: TGTGCCAGCAGTGAATCTAGGACAGGGGGGCACGAGCAGTACTTC.

V and J are TRBV7-8 and TRBJ2-3, with a tentative D call TRBD1 (5 bases). CDR1 SGHVS and CDR2 FQNEAQ come from the germline V gene. This CDR3 is built from 14 residues. V gave up 3 bases and J gave up 2 bases, with 9 bases separating them. The chain's CDR3 is CASSFGASTDTQYF. CDR3 coding DNA: TGTGCCAGCAGCTTTGGGGCGTCCACAGATACGCAGTATTTT.

This clone has more than one count but fewer than ten. The chain links TRBV9 to TRBJ2-2; no clear D gene. The CDR3 is 14 amino acids. V lost 1 base, J lost 0 bases, and 4 bases lay in between. CDR1 and CDR2 from the germline V gene are SGDLS and YYNGEE. CDR3 loop: CASSVLSNTGELFF. The DNA of the CDR3 is TGTGCCAGCAGCGTATTATCGAACACCGGGGAGCTGTTTTTT.

This clone was recorded a few times. The chain couples TRBV5-1 to TRBJ2-1; 8 nucleotides agree with TRBD2. Unmatched junction bases numbered 12, after V lost 2 bases and J lost 2 bases. Germline assignment: CDR1 SGHRS and CDR2 YFSETQ. There are 18 residues in the CDR3. CDR3 sequence reads: CASSFIGTAGGTYNEQFF. The CDR3 DNA follows: TGCGCCAGCAGCTTTATAGGGACCGCGGGGGGTACCTACAATGAGCAGTTCTTC. The full variable domain, its missing parts supplied by reference TRBV5-1 and TRBJ2-1, is KAGVTQTPRYLIKTRGQQVTLSCSPISGHRSVSWYQQTPGQGLQFLFEYFSETQRNKGNFPGRFSGRQFSNSRSEMNVSTLELGDSALYLCASSFIGTAGGTYNEQFFGPGTRLTVL.

V and J are TRBV28 and TRBJ2-5; possible D gene TRBD2, 5 bases. CDR1 is MDHEN and CDR2 is SYDVKM in the germline V gene. V lost 3 bases and J 5 bases, leaving 10 bases between the germline ends. This CDR3 has 13 residues. CDR3 loop: CASSFGERETQYF. The CDR3 DNA is TGTGCCAGCAGTTTCGGAGAGCGGGAGACCCAGTACTTC.

This clone was seen more than once but under ten times. The CDR3 spells CASTAYNEQFF. The CDR3 DNA sequence: TGTGCCAGCACCGCCTACAATGAGCAGTTCTTC. The V call is TRBV6-5, the J call TRBJ2-1; unclear D gene. Trimming left V 7 bases short and J 2 bases short, with 3 bases between. Per the germline V gene, CDR1 is MNHEY and CDR2 is SVGAGI. The CDR3 sequence is 11 residues long.

The V and J genes are TRBV7-2 and TRBJ1-1; D is undetermined. Trimming left V 0 bases short and J 2 bases short, with 7 bases between. Germline lookup yields CDR1 SGHTA and CDR2 FQGNSA. This CDR3 contains 14 residues. The CDR3 DNA is TGTGCCAGCAGCTTAGCTACAGTTAACACTGAAGCTTTCTTT. It is translated as CASSLATVNTEAFF.

This sequence joins TRBV18 and TRBJ1-1; the D is unclear. CDR1 and CDR2 from the germline V gene are KGHSH and LQKENI. The CDR3 contains 14 residues. Trimming took off 5 bases at V and 3 bases at J, with 13 bases between the two ends. The CDR3 DNA sequence: TGTGCCAGCTCAGCCTCCGGGTCGGACACTGAAGCTTTCTTT. This gives the protein CASSASGSDTEAFF. Looking up the rest from reference TRBV18 and TRBJ1-1 gives the full variable domain: NAGVMQNPRHLVRRRGQEARLRCSPMKGHSHVYWYRQLPEEGLKFMVYLQKENIIDESGMPKERFSAEFPKEGPSILRIQQVVRGDSAAYFCASSASGSDTEAFFGQGTRLTVV.

This clone turned up a few times. CDR3 amino acids: CASSYSSGSSYNEQFF. Written as DNA, the CDR3 is TGTGCCAGCAGTTACTCGTCCGGGAGCTCCTACAATGAGCAGTTCTTC. This chain joins TRBV6-5 and TRBJ2-1; TRBD2 might be the D (6 bases). Trimming took off 0 bases at V and 0 bases at J, with 9 bases between the two ends. The CDR3 runs to 16 residues. Germline lookup yields CDR1 MNHEY and CDR2 SVGAGI.

This clone was counted between two and nine times. J is TRBJ2-7 and V is TRBV10-3; 8 bases are a match to TRBD1. The germline V gene has CDR1 ENHRY and CDR2 SYGVKD. CDR3 length: 13 residues. After removal of 6 bases from V and 2 bases from J, the junction contained 3 bases not matched to a gene. CDR3 in DNA: TGTGCCATCAGCGGACAGGGTCCCTACGAGCAGTACTTC. Protein product: CAISGQGPYEQYF.

This clone turned up a few times. This chain joins TRBV18 and TRBJ2-3, with 7 nucleotides matching TRBD1. CDR1 and CDR2 (germline): KGHSH, LQKENI. V shed 2 bases, J shed 3 bases, and the junction held 11 bases outside the gene matches. The length of the CDR3 is 17 residues. CDR3 nucleotide sequence: TGTGCCAGCTCACCAATGAGGCAGGGGGTAACTACAGATACGCAGTATTTT. Its protein product is CASSPMRQGVTTDTQYF.

The chain combines TRBV11-2 with TRBJ1-1; TRBD1 matches 9 bases. V trimming: 7 bases; J trimming: 3 bases; junction bases outside the gene matches: 6. Looked up from germline, CDR1 is SGHAT and CDR2 is FQNNGV. The CDR3 contains 14 residues. CDR3: CASKRTGADTEAFF. CDR3 in DNA: TGTGCCAGCAAAAGGACAGGGGCCGACACTGAAGCTTTCTTT.

This clone was seen only a few times. This sequence joins TRBV6-1 and TRBJ2-7; possibly TRBD1 for D (5 bases). Germline CDR1 reads MNHNS; CDR2 reads SASEGT. The CDR3 consists of 13 residues. Trimming took off 3 bases at V and 3 bases at J, with 9 bases between the two ends. CDR3 sequence: CASSETANYEQYF. In DNA form, the CDR3 reads TGTGCCAGCAGTGAGACAGCTAACTACGAGCAGTACTTC.

This clone was seen more than once but under ten times. The chain links TRBV9 to TRBJ2-3; D might be TRBD2 (5 bases). The CDR3 is 13 amino acids. From germline, CDR1 is SGDLS and CDR2 YYNGEE. Trimming shortened V by 4 bases and J by 6 bases, and 12 bases separated the two germline ends. The CDR3 DNA is TGTGCCAGCAGCCTGGAGGCAGTTGATACGCAGTATTTT. Its translation is CASSLEAVDTQYF. Drawing the rest from reference TRBV9 and TRBJ2-3, the complete variable domain is DSGVTQTPKHLITATGQRVTLRCSPRSGDLSVYWYQQSLDQGLQFLIQYYNGEERAKGNILERFSAQQFPDLHSELNLSSLELGDSALYFCASSLEAVDTQYFGPGTRLTVL.

The V gene is TRBV23-1, the J gene TRBJ1-6, with 7 bases identical to TRBD1. TRBV23-1 is identified as an open reading frame with a role that is uncertain. Germline trimming cut 3 bases from V and 8 bases from J; bases unmatched to any gene: 10. The CDR3 sequence is 16 residues long. CDR3 sequence: CASSHPSDRVYSPLHF. CDR3 bases: TGCGCCAGCAGTCACCCCAGCGACAGGGTCTATTCACCCCTCCACTTT.

The chain combines TRBV19 with TRBJ1-2, with a possible D match to TRBD1 (5 bases). V lost 5 bases to trimming and J lost 2 bases, with 12 bases between them. CDR3 size: 14 residues. Germline assignment: CDR1 LNHDA and CDR2 SQIVND (reference sequence). DNA of the CDR3: TGTGCCAGTAGTTCGGGGGGTCGGAACTATGGCTACACCTTC. Amino acids: CASSSGGRNYGYTF.

This chain uses TRBV7-2 with TRBJ2-3; no definite D call. Germline CDR1 SGHTA, CDR2 FQGNSA. V was cut by 4 bases and J by 1 base, with 12 bases left in between. The CDR3 is 15 amino acids. The CDR3 spells CASSSAPGGTDTQYF. As DNA, the CDR3 is TGTGCCAGCAGCTCCGCACCCGGAGGCACAGATACGCAGTATTTT.

The table lists this clone with a few counts. The chain uses TRBV4-3 and TRBJ1-5; D call uncertain. The CDR3 totals 14 residues. Trimming shortened V by 2 bases and J by 2 bases, and 7 bases separated the two germline ends. Germline CDR1 and CDR2: LGHNA and YSLEER. The CDR3 here is CASSQMAGNQPQHF. Here the CDR3 DNA reads TGCGCCAGCAGCCAAATGGCGGGCAATCAGCCCCAGCATTTT.